This entry lists 18 T cell receptor beta chains sequenced from one sample in a study of blood T cell repertoires in COVID-19. The data were produced by immunoSEQ multiplex PCR, yet TCRdb's version contains in-frame clones alone and is incomplete. This sample has fewer than 50,000 clones, with about four fifths found just once. Sequencing was done on a sample of peripheral blood. These receptors originate from a man aged 35 to 55 with active or convalescent COVID-19.

In nucleotides, the CDR3 is TGTGCCAGCAGCTTACTAGCGGGACCCACAGATACGCAGTATTTT. Translating it yields CASSLLAGPTDTQYF. V is TRBV7-2 and J is TRBJ2-3; 9 bases agree with TRBD2. Germline lookup yields CDR1 SGHTA and CDR2 FQGNSA. After removal of 2 bases from V and 2 bases from J, the junction contained 2 bases not matched to a gene. This CDR3 comprises 15 residues.

The J gene is TRBJ2-7, the V gene TRBV7-6; 9 positions agree with TRBD2. The CDR3 sequence is 16 residues long. The trim removed 0 bases at V and 3 bases at J, leaving 6 bases unmatched. CDR1 and CDR2 from the germline V gene are SGHVS and FNYEAQ. The CDR3 is CASSLAAAGGNYEQYF. CDR3 in DNA: TGTGCCAGCAGCTTAGCGGCAGCGGGGGGTAACTACGAGCAGTACTTC.

This clone was counted many times. The chain combines TRBV4-3 with TRBJ2-6; maybe TRBD2 (5 bases). The V end was cut by 1 base, the J end by 0 bases, with 13 bases between. The CDR3 contains 18 residues. The germline CDR1 and CDR2 sequences are LGHNA and YSLEER. CDR3 bases: TGCGCCAGCAGCCAAGGGAGGCGCCGCCTCTCTGGGGCCAACGTCCTGACTTTC. This sequence encodes CASSQGRRRLSGANVLTF.

The V call is TRBV5-4, the J call TRBJ2-5; maybe TRBD2 (7 bases). Germline V CDR1 and CDR2: SGHNT, YYREEE (reference sequence). This CDR3 has 15 residues. Trimming removed 4 bases at V and 7 bases at J, with 20 bases between. The CDR3 region is CASSTGGGPTGTQYF. CDR3 in DNA: TGTGCCAGCAGCACGGGCGGGGGCCCGACGGGGACCCAGTACTTC. Looking up the rest from reference TRBV5-4 and TRBJ2-5 gives the full variable domain: ETGVTQSPTHLIKTRGQQVTLRCSSQSGHNTVSWYQQALGQGPQFIFQYYREEENGRGNFPPRFSGLQFPNYSSELNVNALELDDSALYLCASSTGGGPTGTQYFGPGTRLLVL.

This clone has only a few counts. The chain links TRBV9 to TRBJ1-1; 7 bases match TRBD1. CDR1 is SGDLS, CDR2 YYNGEE, per germline. The CDR3 contains 17 residues. Trimming took 4 bases from V and 1 from J; bases not matched to a gene: 13. CDR3 residues: CASSPYPGGSPNTEAFF. The CDR3, as DNA: TGTGCCAGCAGCCCCTACCCAGGGGGGTCTCCGAACACTGAAGCTTTCTTT.

The chain has TRBV21-1 and TRBJ2-7; the table names TRBD2, a call not compared with the DNA. TRBV21-1 is reported as a pseudogene. The CDR3 length is 18 residues. CDR3 nucleotides: TGTGCCAGCAGCAAAGAGGGGGGAGGGCCGGAAAGCTCCTACGAGCAGTACTTC. Amino acids: CASSKEGGGPESSYEQYF.

The chain recombines TRBV12-3 or TRBV12-4 with TRBJ2-5, with D uncertain. CDR3 length: 13 residues. Trimming cost V 5 bases and J 5 bases, with 12 bases left between them. In nucleotides, the CDR3 is TGTGCCAGCAGTCGTGCCGTGGGCGAGACCCAGTACTTC. Protein sequence: CASSRAVGETQYF.

The rearrangement joins TRBV19 to TRBJ2-7; TRBD1 might be the D (5 bases). Trimming removed 7 bases from V and 0 bases from J, with 16 bases in between. CDR3 length: 15 amino acids. The germline V gene encodes CDR1 LNHDA and CDR2 SQIVND (reference sequence). CDR3 sequence: CASTLRAGNSYEQYF. The CDR3 DNA sequence: TGTGCCAGTACTCTCCGGGCAGGGAACTCCTACGAGCAGTACTTC.

V usage is TRBV19 and J usage is TRBJ2-6, with D perhaps TRBD1 (6 bases). Trimming cost V 4 bases and J 1 base, with 17 bases left between them. The CDR3 extends over 18 amino acids. Germline values: CDR1 LNHDA, CDR2 SQIVND (reference sequence). CDR3 nucleotide sequence: TGTGCCAGTAGTACACGGGCCTCCACAGGGTCTGGGGCCAACGTCCTGACTTTC. Protein: CASSTRASTGSGANVLTF.

The chain employs TRBV7-2 and TRBJ1-2; no reliable D call. CDR3 length equals 13 residues. Germline values: CDR1 SGHTA, CDR2 FQGNSA. V shed 3 bases and J shed 8 bases, with 13 bases lying between them. The chain's CDR3 is CASSFEGLLGYTF. The CDR3 coding sequence is TGTGCCAGCAGCTTTGAGGGCCTCTTGGGCTACACCTTC.

This chain uses TRBV12-5 with TRBJ2-3, with 8 positions matching TRBD1. Looked up from germline, CDR1 is LGHNT and CDR2 is FRNRAP. The CDR3 runs 15 residues. The J segment lost 5 bases and the V segment lost 6 bases, leaving 10 bases of the junction unmatched. CDR3 protein: CASGSDRAGRDTQYF. The CDR3 coding sequence is TGTGCTAGTGGCTCGGACAGGGCAGGTAGAGATACGCAGTATTTT.

The rearrangement links TRBV2 to TRBJ2-7, with D tentatively TRBD2 (5 bases). The length of the CDR3 is 15 residues. Germline V gene sequence: CDR1 SNHLY, CDR2 FYNNEI. V shed 7 bases and J shed 0 bases, with 16 bases lying between them. The DNA of the CDR3 is TGTGCCAGCAACGATAGGAGGCGGAACTCCTACGAGCAGTACTTC. As protein: CASNDRRRNSYEQYF.

The rearrangement links TRBV2 to TRBJ1-2, with D hard to call. The CDR3 has 13 amino acids. Trimming shortened V by 9 bases and J by 4 bases, and 15 bases separated the two germline ends. CDR1 is SNHLY, CDR2 FYNNEI, per germline. The CDR3, as DNA: TGTGCCAGGGAGGTCACCGCCAGCTATGGCTACACCTTC. Its translation is CAREVTASYGYTF.

This clone was counted only a few times. This chain joins TRBV29-1 and TRBJ1-4, with a tentative D call TRBD1 (5 bases). The CDR3 is 17 residues long. The V gene's germline CDR1 is SQVTM and CDR2 ANQGSEA. The V and J ends lost 3 bases and 6 bases respectively, with 23 bases between them. The CDR3 protein is CSVDNGRSYSGDEKLFF. CDR3 nucleotides: TGCAGCGTTGATAACGGTCGCAGTTACTCGGGGGATGAAAAACTGTTTTTT.

The V call is TRBV7-6, the J call TRBJ2-1, with TRBD2 as a possible D gene (5 bases). Germline V gives CDR1 SGHVS, CDR2 FNYEAQ. Between the trimmed V and J ends, which lost 5 bases and 2 bases, there was a span of 13 bases. The CDR3 contains 15 residues. The CDR3: CASSRPGNTYNEQFF. The CDR3 DNA sequence: TGTGCCAGCAGCCGGCCGGGGAACACCTACAATGAGCAGTTCTTC.

In DNA form, the CDR3 reads TGCGCCAGCAGCAGCGGACAGGGGGTACCCGCCAAAAACATTCAGTACTTC. It translates to CASSSGQGVPAKNIQYF. V gene TRBV5-1 combines with J gene TRBJ2-4; 10 bases fit TRBD1. CDR3 length: 17 amino acids. The V and J ends lost 4 bases and 1 base, in that order; junction bases with no gene match: 8. The V gene's germline CDR1 is SGHRS and CDR2 YFSETQ.

The chain combines TRBV10-2 with TRBJ1-1; D unclear. CDR1 is WSHSY, CDR2 SAAADI, per germline. V was shortened by 0 bases and J by 1 base, with 6 bases between the two germline ends. This CDR3 is built from 14 residues. The CDR3 region has the DNA TGCGCCAGCAGTGAGTCGCGCCGGAACACTGAAGCTTTCTTT. It codes for CASSESRRNTEAFF.

This chain connects TRBV5-1 to TRBJ2-1; 7 nucleotides match TRBD1. The ends lost 4 bases at V and 9 bases at J; junction bases unmatched: 4. Germline V gene data show CDR1 as SGHRS and CDR2 as YFSETQ. There are 12 residues in the CDR3. The CDR3 spells CASSPAGGEQFF. In DNA, the CDR3 is TGCGCCAGCAGCCCGGCAGGGGGTGAGCAGTTCTTC. The whole variable domain, remainder taken from reference TRBV5-1 and TRBJ2-1, is KAGVTQTPRYLIKTRGQQVTLSCSPISGHRSVSWYQQTPGQGLQFLFEYFSETQRNKGNFPGRFSGRQFSNSRSEMNVSTLELGDSALYLCASSPAGGEQFFGPGTRLTVL.